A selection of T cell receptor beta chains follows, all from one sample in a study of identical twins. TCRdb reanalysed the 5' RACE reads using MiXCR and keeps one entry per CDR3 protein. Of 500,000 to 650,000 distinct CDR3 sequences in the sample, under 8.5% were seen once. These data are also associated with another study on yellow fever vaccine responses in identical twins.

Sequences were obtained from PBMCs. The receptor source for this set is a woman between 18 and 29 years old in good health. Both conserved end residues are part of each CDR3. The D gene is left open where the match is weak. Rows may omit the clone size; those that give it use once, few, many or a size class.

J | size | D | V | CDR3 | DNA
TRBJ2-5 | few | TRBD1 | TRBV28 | CASSYLGQGAETQYF | TGTGCCAGCAGTTACCTCGGACAGGGGGCTGAGACCCAGTACTTC
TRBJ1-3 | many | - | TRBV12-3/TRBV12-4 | CASRPRVSGNTIYF | TGTGCCAGCAGGCCCAGGGTCTCTGGAAACACCATATATTTT
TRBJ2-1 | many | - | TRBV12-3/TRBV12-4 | CASSGQGSYNEQFF | TGTGCCAGCAGTGGCCAGGGTTCCTACAATGAGCAGTTCTTC
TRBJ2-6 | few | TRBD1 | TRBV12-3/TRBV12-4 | CASSSGQGRSGANVLTF | TGTGCCAGCAGTTCGGGACAGGGGAGATCTGGGGCCAACGTCCTGACTTTC
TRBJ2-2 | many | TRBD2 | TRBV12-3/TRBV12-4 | CASDSGGPNTGELFF | TGTGCCAGCGACAGCGGGGGGCCGAACACCGGGGAGCTGTTTTTT
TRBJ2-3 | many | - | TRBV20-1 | CSARDLAKGNTDTQYF | TGCAGTGCTAGAGATTTAGCTAAGGGAAACACAGATACGCAGTATTTT
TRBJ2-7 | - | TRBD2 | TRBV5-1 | CASSLAGASGGYEQYF | TGCGCCAGCAGCTTGGCGGGGGCTAGCGGGGGGTACGAGCAGTACTTC
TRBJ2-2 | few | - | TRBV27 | CASSSKSRNTGELFF | TGTGCCAGCAGTTCTAAGAGCCGGAACACCGGGGAGCTGTTTTTT
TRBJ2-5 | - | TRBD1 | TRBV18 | CASSPAILDRGSETQYF | TGTGCCAGCTCACCAGCGATATTGGACAGGGGTTCGGAGACCCAGTACTTC
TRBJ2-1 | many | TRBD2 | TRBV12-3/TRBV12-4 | CASSLASSGLAGSIRYNEQFF | TGTGCCAGCAGTTTAGCATCATCCGGACTAGCGGGATCCATAAGATACAATGAGCAGTTCTTC
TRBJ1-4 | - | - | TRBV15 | CATSRDLGSEKLFF | TGTGCCACCAGCAGAGATTTAGGGAGTGAAAAACTGTTTTTT
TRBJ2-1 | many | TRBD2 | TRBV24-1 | CATSDTGTSGSNEQFF | TGTGCCACCAGTGATACCGGGACTAGCGGATCCAATGAGCAGTTCTTC
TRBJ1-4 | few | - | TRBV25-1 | CASSEFSNEKLFF | TGTGCCAGCAGTGAATTCTCTAATGAAAAACTGTTTTTT
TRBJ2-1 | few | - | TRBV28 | CASSWRAGEQFF | TGTGCCAGCAGTTGGAGGGCCGGTGAGCAGTTCTTC
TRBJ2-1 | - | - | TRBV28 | CASSQPDRYNEQFF | TGTGCCAGCAGCCAACCTGACAGGTACAATGAGCAGTTCTTC
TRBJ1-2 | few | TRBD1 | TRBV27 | CASTSGTVYIYGYTF | TGTGCCAGCACCTCCGGGACAGTTTACATCTATGGCTACACCTTC
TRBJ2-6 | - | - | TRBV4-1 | CASSPLSGSFSSGANVLTF | TGCGCCAGCAGCCCCCTATCCGGGTCTTTCAGCTCTGGGGCCAACGTCCTGACTTTC
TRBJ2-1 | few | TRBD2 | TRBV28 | CASSRTSGSQNEQFF | TGTGCCAGCAGCCGAACTAGCGGGAGTCAGAATGAGCAGTTCTTC
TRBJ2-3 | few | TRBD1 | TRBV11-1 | CASSRQGHTDTQYF | TGTGCCAGCAGCCGACAGGGTCACACAGATACGCAGTATTTT
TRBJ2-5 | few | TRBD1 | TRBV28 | CASSFGTGPGETQYF | TGTGCCAGCAGTTTCGGGACAGGCCCCGGGGAGACCCAGTACTTC
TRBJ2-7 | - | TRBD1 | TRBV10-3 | CAISGTGWDLEQYF | TGTGCCATCAGTGGGACAGGGTGGGACCTCGAGCAGTACTTC